This is a list of T cell receptor beta chains from one sample in a study of T cell repertoires in cytomegalovirus infection. TCRdb processed the reads anew with MiXCR; each CDR3 protein has one entry. The sample carries approximately 250,000 distinct CDR3 sequences, approximately 13% recorded once. Sequenced: PBMCs. Receptor source: a human donor in good health (CMV status not recorded). Some clones in this sample may be carry-over from other donors' samples. Each CDR3 is given with its conserved first and last residue. Fields, in order: D gene, J gene, clone size, V gene, CDR3 protein, CDR3 DNA. D genes are given only for firm matches. Not every row has a clone size; where given, it reads once, few, many or a size class.

NA | TRBJ2-6 | many | TRBV28 | CASSSMLSGANVLTF | TGTGCCAGCAGTTCTATGCTCTCTGGGGCCAACGTCCTGACTTTC
NA | TRBJ1-6 | many | TRBV7-8 | CASSLSGAGSPLHF | TGTGCCAGCAGCTTATCGGGGGCTGGTTCACCCCTCCACTTT
NA | TRBJ2-3 | NA | TRBV5-1 | CASSFTASPSTDTQYF | TGCGCCAGCAGCTTTACAGCTAGCCCTAGCACAGATACGCAGTATTTT
NA | TRBJ2-7 | many | TRBV7-2 | CASSGGSEQYF | TGTGCCAGCAGCGGGGGTTCCGAGCAGTACTTC
TRBD2 | TRBJ2-5 | many | TRBV7-6 | CASSTSGGPETQYF | TGTGCCAGCAGCACTAGCGGGGGGCCAGAGACCCAGTACTTC
TRBD1 | TRBJ1-4 | few | TRBV5-1 | CASSTTGNPVEKLFF | TGCGCCAGCAGCACGACAGGGAACCCCGTGGAAAAACTGTTTTTT
NA | TRBJ1-3 | many | TRBV7-2 | CASLRGESSGNTIYF | TGTGCCAGCTTAAGGGGCGAAAGCTCTGGAAACACCATATATTTT
NA | TRBJ1-3 | NA | TRBV28 | CASSSIYSRGAGNTIYF | TGTGCCAGCAGTTCCATTTACAGCAGGGGAGCGGGAAACACCATATATTTT
NA | TRBJ2-7 | many | TRBV7-2 | CASSLVPGDYEQYF | TGTGCCAGCAGCTTAGTCCCGGGCGACTACGAGCAGTACTTC
NA | TRBJ1-4 | many | TRBV28 | CASSLWDRTNEKLFF | TGTGCCAGCAGTTTATGGGACAGAACTAATGAAAAACTGTTTTTT
NA | TRBJ2-1 | many | TRBV29-1 | CSVEGPGVNTEQFF | TGCAGCGTTGAGGGCCCGGGGGTGAACACTGAGCAGTTCTTC
TRBD2 | TRBJ2-5 | NA | TRBV6-1 | CASTDLAGALETQYF | TGTGCCAGCACCGATCTAGCGGGGGCCTTAGAGACCCAGTACTTC
NA | TRBJ2-1 | NA | TRBV3-1 | CASSQLPGGSSYNEQFF | TGTGCCAGCAGCCAACTACCAGGTGGTAGTTCCTACAATGAGCAGTTCTTC
NA | TRBJ2-1 | NA | TRBV29-1 | CSVDFFYNEQFF | TGCAGCGTTGACTTCTTCTACAATGAGCAGTTCTTC
NA | TRBJ1-2 | many | TRBV19 | CASSIVEGLRSGYTF | TGTGCCAGTAGTATAGTGGAAGGATTACGGAGTGGCTACACCTTC
NA | TRBJ1-4 | few | TRBV20-1 | CSALGRANEKLFF | TGCAGTGCCTTAGGGCGAGCTAATGAAAAACTGTTTTTT
NA | TRBJ1-1 | NA | TRBV2 | CASSEGQLIKAEAFF | TGTGCCAGCAGTGAAGGACAGCTCATCAAGGCGGAAGCTTTCTTT
NA | TRBJ2-3 | few | TRBV9 | CASGSAGISRTDTQYF | TGTGCCAGCGGCTCGGCAGGGATATCTCGCACAGATACGCAGTATTTT
NA | TRBJ1-5 | many | TRBV5-1 | CASSLEGAKDQPQHF | TGCGCCAGCAGCTTGGAAGGGGCGAAGGACCAGCCCCAGCATTTT
NA | TRBJ1-3 | NA | TRBV10-2 | CASSERTAGNTIYF | TGCGCCAGCAGTGAACGGACAGCCGGAAACACCATATATTTT
NA | TRBJ1-4 | many | TRBV7-2 | CASSLRSANNEKLFF | TGTGCCAGCAGCCTAAGATCAGCGAATAATGAAAAACTGTTTTTT
NA | TRBJ1-4 | many | TRBV7-8 | CASSSRQVEKLFF | TGTGCCAGCAGCTCTCGACAGGTCGAAAAACTGTTTTTT
TRBD2 | TRBJ2-7 | NA | TRBV4-3 | CASSQDLLAGVREQYF | TGCGCCAGCAGCCAAGATCTACTAGCGGGAGTGCGCGAGCAGTACTTC
NA | TRBJ1-2 | NA | TRBV4-3 | CASSPSPGINYGYTF | TGCGCCAGCAGCCCAAGCCCAGGGATTAACTATGGCTACACCTTC
TRBD1 | TRBJ1-1 | many | TRBV19 | CASSPRDRGRAFF | TGTGCCAGTAGTCCCCGGGACAGGGGTAGAGCTTTCTTT
TRBD2 | TRBJ2-3 | NA | TRBV7-2 | CASSPGTSGTADTQYF | TGTGCCAGCAGCCCCGGGACTAGCGGGACGGCGGATACGCAGTATTTT
NA | TRBJ1-2 | many | TRBV12-3/TRBV12-4 | CASSFTGVGYTF | TGTGCCAGCAGTTTCACCGGGGTTGGCTACACCTTC
NA | TRBJ1-5 | NA | TRBV20-1 | CSARESGTTNQPQHF | TGCAGTGCTAGAGAGAGCGGGACAACCAATCAGCCCCAGCATTTT
TRBD1 | TRBJ2-7 | many | TRBV7-2 | CASSQGNRGREQYF | TGTGCCAGCAGCCAGGGCAACAGGGGGCGCGAGCAGTACTTC
TRBD1 | TRBJ1-6 | NA | TRBV6-6 | CASSPGQGAPYNSPLHF | TGTGCCAGCAGTCCGGGACAGGGGGCCCCCTATAATTCACCCCTCCACTTT
TRBD2 | TRBJ2-1 | NA | TRBV14 | CASSPPGIAGVSDEQFF | TGTGCCAGCAGCCCCCCGGGAATAGCGGGAGTTAGCGATGAGCAGTTCTTC
NA | TRBJ2-1 | NA | TRBV7-9 | CASSPGRDTPQFF | TGTGCCAGCAGCCCAGGGAGGGACACCCCGCAGTTCTTC
TRBD1 | TRBJ2-7 | NA | TRBV15 | CATSRDKGDREPYEQYF | TGTGCCACCAGCAGAGATAAGGGGGACAGGGAGCCCTACGAGCAGTACTTC
TRBD2 | TRBJ2-3 | few | TRBV12-3/TRBV12-4 | CASSLALQREGRDTQYF | TGTGCCAGCAGTTTAGCGCTTCAGCGGGAGGGAAGGGATACGCAGTATTTT
TRBD2 | TRBJ2-7 | many | TRBV7-2 | CASSLSTSGSANEQYF | TGTGCCAGCAGCTTATCGACTAGCGGGAGCGCTAACGAGCAGTACTTC
TRBD1 | TRBJ2-1 | NA | TRBV7-3 | CASSLKQGAGNEQFF | TGTGCCAGCAGCCTCAAACAGGGGGCAGGGAATGAGCAGTTCTTC
TRBD2 | TRBJ2-1 | many | TRBV7-3 | CASGRGGRARNEQFF | TGTGCCAGCGGACGAGGCGGGAGGGCCAGGAATGAGCAGTTCTTC
NA | TRBJ2-6 | NA | TRBV5-1 | CASSGRLSGANVLTF | TGCGCCAGCAGCGGTCGTCTCTCTGGGGCCAACGTCCTGACTTTC
TRBD1 | TRBJ1-4 | many | TRBV7-8 | CASSFRQGSLAELFF | TGTGCCAGCAGCTTTCGACAGGGGTCTTTGGCAGAACTGTTTTTT
TRBD1 | TRBJ2-3 | many | TRBV29-1 | CSVGQGSTDTQYF | TGCAGCGTTGGACAGGGTAGCACAGATACGCAGTATTTT
TRBD2 | TRBJ2-2 | NA | TRBV19 | CASSIGTSGHGELFF | TGTGCCAGTAGTATAGGGACTAGCGGCCACGGGGAGCTGTTTTTT
NA | TRBJ1-1 | many | TRBV5-4 | CASSLDTVGEAFF | TGTGCCAGCAGCTTAGACACGGTCGGTGAAGCTTTCTTT
NA | TRBJ2-7 | many | TRBV7-2 | CASSSHMGEQYF | TGTGCCAGCAGCTCGCACATGGGCGAGCAGTACTTC
NA | TRBJ1-4 | few | TRBV2 | CASSERTATNEKLFF | TGTGCCAGCAGTGAGAGGACAGCAACTAATGAAAAACTGTTTTTT
TRBD1 | TRBJ2-7 | few | TRBV4-2 | CASSQDWDRVREQYF | TGTGCCAGCAGCCAAGATTGGGACAGGGTTAGGGAGCAGTACTTC
NA | TRBJ1-4 | few | TRBV4-2 | CASSQAEDGEKLFF | TGTGCCAGCAGCCAAGCGGAGGACGGTGAAAAACTGTTTTTT
NA | TRBJ2-1 | NA | TRBV6-2/TRBV6-3 | CASSDLGGAWNEQFF | TGTGCCAGCAGCGACTTGGGGGGCGCGTGGAATGAGCAGTTCTTC
NA | TRBJ2-5 | many | TRBV28 | CASTVGGGETQYF | TGTGCCAGCACCGTAGGGGGGGGAGAGACCCAGTACTTC
TRBD1 | TRBJ2-3 | many | TRBV6-2/TRBV6-3 | CASSPDTHGTAWYF | TGTGCCAGCAGCCCAGACACCCACGGGACAGCCTGGTATTTT
NA | TRBJ2-2 | many | TRBV7-2 | CASSLQGRNTGELFF | TGTGCCAGCAGCTTACAAGGGCGAAACACCGGGGAGCTGTTTTTT
NA | TRBJ1-1 | few | TRBV20-1 | CSAEGRADTEAFF | TGCAGTGCTGAAGGACGGGCGGACACTGAAGCTTTCTTT
NA | TRBJ1-1 | NA | TRBV11-3 | CASSFGGTEAIF | TGTGCCAGCAGCTTTGGGGGTACTGAAGCTATCTTT
TRBD1 | TRBJ2-3 | NA | TRBV28 | CASSFRGLATQYF | TGTGCCAGCAGTTTTAGGGGGCTGGCTACGCAGTATTTT
TRBD2 | TRBJ2-1 | many | TRBV7-2 | CASSTSSGRGGNNEQFF | TGTGCCAGCAGCACCTCTAGCGGGAGAGGAGGAAACAATGAGCAGTTCTTC